This T cell receptor beta chain was identified during a study of blood T cell repertoires in COVID-19. Whole-study context: Acute and convalescent COVID-19 specimens originated in the United States, Italy and Spain. PBMCs, B-cell-depleted T cells, or T cells provided the cDNA or gDNA that made up the material.

Profiling relied on immunoSEQ multiplex PCR, and the TCRdb table lists in-frame clones only, not all of them. This table holds around 470,000 clones, 89% found once. Followed over time, Seattle patients had been enrolled while infection was active. Germline V gene sequence: CDR1 SGHNT, CDR2 YYREEE (reference sequence). This CDR3 spans 15 amino acids. The J segment lost 4 bases and the V segment lost 2 bases, leaving 6 bases of the junction unmatched. This TCR was recovered from a man between 18 and 35 years old with COVID-19, enrolled during active disease. The sequenced material came from peripheral blood. This chain links TRBV5-4 with TRBJ1-2; 9 nucleotides line up with TRBD1. The CDR3 DNA is TGTGCCAGCAGCTTAGGGGACAGGGAATTCTATGGCTACACCTTC. The encoded protein is CASSLGDREFYGYTF.